The 6 T cell receptor beta chains below come from one sample, sequenced in a study of blood T cell repertoires in COVID-19. Only in-frame clones appear in the TCRdb table, and some are missing; sequencing was by immunoSEQ multiplex PCR. The data contain 95,000 to 150,000 clones, about 78% of them singletons. The sequenced sample consisted of peripheral blood. The receptors were gathered from a man between 65 and 85 years old with acute or convalescent COVID-19.

CDR3 coding DNA: TGTGCCACCAGCAAAGACAGGGTGGACACTGAAGCTTTCTTT. This encodes CATSKDRVDTEAFF. The chain has TRBV15 and TRBJ1-1; 7 bases match TRBD1. The germline V gene has CDR1 LNHNV and CDR2 YYDKDF (reference sequence). Trimming took 4 bases from V and 3 from J; bases not matched to a gene: 5. The CDR3 loop spans 14 amino acids.

The chain recombines TRBV5-4 with TRBJ2-2, with D possibly TRBD1 on 5 matching bases. The CDR3 is 14 residues long. V was shortened by 1 base and J by 4 bases, with 8 bases between the two germline ends. Per the germline V gene, CDR1 is SGHNT and CDR2 is YYREEE (reference sequence). DNA of the CDR3: TGTGCCAGCAGCTTGAGTCAGGGCACCGGGGAGCTGTTTTTT. Residues: CASSLSQGTGELFF.

This clone was counted between two and nine times. The V and J genes are TRBV19 and TRBJ1-3, with D tentatively TRBD1 (6 bases). This CDR3 has 16 amino acids. Germline V gives CDR1 LNHDA, CDR2 SQIVND (reference sequence). The germline V and J ends were trimmed by 6 bases and 4 bases, with 19 bases remaining between them. The CDR3 protein is CASSQGGRLSGNTIYF. CDR3 nucleotide sequence: TGTGCCAGTAGCCAAGGGGGTAGGCTATCCGGAAACACCATATATTTT.

This chain links TRBV5-1 with TRBJ2-2, with TRBD2 matching 7 bases. The ends lost 1 base at V and 1 base at J; junction bases unmatched: 1. This CDR3 spans 15 amino acids. CDR1 is SGHRS and CDR2 is YFSETQ in the germline V gene. In DNA, the CDR3 is TGCGCCAGCAGCTTGCGGGGGGTGAACACCGGGGAGCTGTTTTTT. Its translation: CASSLRGVNTGELFF.

A few counts support this clone. V is TRBV6-2 or TRBV6-3 and J is TRBJ2-7, with 10 bases identical to TRBD1. This CDR3 spans 16 amino acids. Unmatched junction bases numbered 6, after V lost 4 bases and J lost 0 bases. CDR1 and CDR2 (germline): MNHEY, SVGEGT. The CDR3 loop reads CASSSGTGVLSYEQYF. The CDR3 DNA sequence: TGTGCCAGCAGTTCCGGGACAGGGGTCCTCTCCTACGAGCAGTACTTC.

CDR3 residues: CASSFRADQETQYF. CDR3 bases: TGTGCCAGCAGCTTCAGAGCGGACCAAGAGACCCAGTACTTC. V gene TRBV7-2 combines with J gene TRBJ2-5, with TRBD2 as a possible D gene (5 bases). The V and J ends lost 3 bases and 0 bases respectively, with 8 bases between them. Looked up from germline, CDR1 is SGHTA and CDR2 is FQGNSA. The CDR3 is 14 residues long.